These 25 T cell receptor beta chains originate from one sample sequenced in a study of blood T cell repertoires in COVID-19 (dated by TCRdb to about 2020). The library was prepared using the immunoSEQ multiplex PCR assay. Sourced from immuneACCESS, this table was stored by TCRdb with only in-frame sequences that have V and J called. A share of the clones is absent; for the studies checked, an unresolved V gene accounts for under half, and the remainder has no known explanation. In all, the sample holds 150,000 to 160,000 clones, and around nine tenths of those were seen once. The top ten clones comprise around 2.5% of the sample. Sequenced sample: peripheral blood. The source of these receptors is a woman between 65 and 79 years old with acute or convalescent COVID-19.

This chain links TRBV18 with TRBJ2-7; no reliable D call. The germline V gene has CDR1 KGHSH and CDR2 LQKENI. The length of the CDR3 is 13 residues. Deletions cut 6 bases from V and 1 base from J, with 10 bases between. This chain's CDR3 is CASSPYGSYEQYV. The CDR3 coding sequence is TGTGCCAGCTCGCCCTACGGGTCCTACGAGCAGTACGTC.

The chain uses TRBV2 and TRBJ2-7; TRBD1 matches at 7 bases. V lost 11 bases to trimming and J lost 9 bases; unmatched junction nucleotides: 19. Looked up from germline, CDR1 is SNHLY and CDR2 is FYNNEI. The CDR3 consists of 14 residues. In DNA form, the CDR3 reads TGTGCCGGCCAACCCGACAGGGTGGGTTTTGTGCAGTACTTC. Amino acid sequence: CAGQPDRVGFVQYF.

The V and J genes are TRBV24-1 and TRBJ2-1; D call uncertain. The germline V gene encodes CDR1 KGHDR and CDR2 SFDVKD. The CDR3 loop spans 13 amino acids. The V end lost 1 base, the J end lost 6 bases, and 6 bases lay between the germline ends. The CDR3 coding sequence is TGTGCCACCAGTGATTTTCCCCGCAATGAGCAGTTCTTC. Its protein is CATSDFPRNEQFF.

The gene calls are TRBV13 and TRBJ1-1; D possibly corresponds to TRBD1 (5 bases). CDR1 is PRHDT, CDR2 FYEKMQ, per germline (reference sequence). V lost 6 bases and J 8 bases, leaving 13 bases between the germline ends. The CDR3 contains 12 residues. In nucleotides, the CDR3 is TGTGCCAGCAGTCGGACGAAGGGGGAAGCTTTCTTT. It translates to CASSRTKGEAFF.

This chain connects TRBV3-1 (or the pseudogene TRBV3-2) to TRBJ1-1; D gene uncertain. CDR3 length equals 15 residues. Germline loops: CDR1 LGHDT, CDR2 YNNKEL (reference sequence). With 1 base removed from V and 4 bases from J, the gap between germline ends came to 13 bases. CDR3 sequence: CASSQGFGQATEAFF. The DNA for the CDR3 is TGTGCCAGCAGCCAAGGGTTTGGCCAGGCCACTGAAGCTTTCTTT.

The V and J genes are TRBV5-6 and TRBJ2-2, with D possibly being TRBD2 (7 bases). CDR1 SGHDT and CDR2 YYEEEE come from the germline V gene. The V end lost 8 bases, the J end lost 0 bases, and 11 bases lay between the germline ends. The CDR3 extends over 14 amino acids. As DNA, the CDR3 is TGTGCCAGTAGGGGGGGGCCGAACACCGGGGAGCTGTTTTTT. Amino acids: CASRGGPNTGELFF.

Concerning this clone itself: Because the CDR3's place on the DNA is in doubt, the DNA is left out and the CDR3 is given as listed by TCRdb. The chain is built from TRBV27 and TRBJ2-6; the table's D call, TRBD2, has no DNA check behind it. Germline V CDR1 and CDR2: MNHEY, SMNVEV (reference sequence). The CDR3 numbers 18 amino acids, ends counted. CDR3: CASSSSGLAVSGANVLTF.

V usage is TRBV2 and J usage is TRBJ1-2; 7 bases are shared with TRBD1. Germline loops: CDR1 SNHLY, CDR2 FYNNEI. V dropped 7 bases and J dropped 5; count of bases not matched to a gene: 19. The CDR3 loop spans 17 amino acids. This chain's CDR3 is CASTRLRTGPDGYGYTF. The CDR3 DNA reads as TGTGCCAGCACTCGACTCCGGACAGGACCCGATGGGTATGGCTACACCTTC.

This clone was detected once. The chain joins TRBV30 to TRBJ1-2, with D possibly TRBD1 on 5 matching bases. V was trimmed by 0 bases and J by 8 bases, leaving 25 bases between them. CDR1 is GTSNPN, CDR2 SVGIG, per germline (reference sequence). The CDR3 is 17 residues long. The chain's CDR3 is CAWSVLPGPGRFRGYTF. The CDR3 DNA sequence: TGTGCCTGGAGTGTACTCCCAGGGCCCGGTCGTTTTAGGGGCTACACCTTC.

The chain combines TRBV18 with TRBJ2-6; TRBD1 aligns across 11 bases. CDR1 KGHSH and CDR2 LQKENI come from the germline V gene. This CDR3 has 17 amino acids. Trimming took 3 bases from V and 7 from J; bases not matched to a gene: 8. The CDR3 bases are TGTGCCAGCTCACCGCGGGGACAGGGGGGAATAGCCAACGTCCTGACTTTC. The encoded protein is CASSPRGQGGIANVLTF.

This clone was observed a few times. The rearrangement joins TRBV2 to TRBJ1-2, with D hard to call. CDR3 size: 13 residues. The germline V gene encodes CDR1 SNHLY and CDR2 FYNNEI. Trimming stripped 4 bases from V and 8 bases from J, with 14 bases between. CDR3 nucleotide sequence: TGTGCCAGCAGTGCCCCCTTAAAGCCGGGCTACACCTTC. Translated: CASSAPLKPGYTF.

The chain is built from TRBV9 and TRBJ2-3; a possible D gene is TRBD2 (7 bases). V was clipped by 0 bases and J by 7 bases, with 18 bases between them. This CDR3 is built from 16 residues. The germline V gene has CDR1 SGDLS and CDR2 YYNGEE. DNA for the CDR3: TGTGCCAGCAGCGTAGAAGAAGGGGGGGCTGTAAATACGCAGTATTTT. Protein: CASSVEEGGAVNTQYF.

The chain couples TRBV27 to TRBJ1-5; TRBD1 agrees at 9 bases. This CDR3 is 16 amino acids long. The J segment lost 2 bases and the V segment lost 2 bases, leaving 4 bases of the junction unmatched. The V gene's germline CDR1 is MNHEY and CDR2 SMNVEV (reference sequence). CDR3 in DNA: TGTGCCAGCAGTTTAGGGACAGGGATTGGCAATCAGCCCCAGCATTTT. Translating gives CASSLGTGIGNQPQHF.

The CDR3 DNA reads as TGTGCCAGCTCCCAAGGACAGGGCTTTGACACTGAAGCTTTCTTT. Protein: CASSQGQGFDTEAFF. This chain links TRBV18 with TRBJ1-1; 8 bases are a match to TRBD1. In germline, CDR1 is KGHSH, CDR2 LQKENI. This CDR3 spans 15 amino acids. Germline trimming cut 6 bases from V and 3 bases from J; bases unmatched to any gene: 9.

The chain carries TRBV11-2 and TRBJ2-3, with 7 nucleotides matching TRBD2. V lost 1 base and J lost 0; bases outside the gene matches: 10. This CDR3 region has 18 residues. CDR1 is SGHAT and CDR2 is FQNNGV in the germline V gene. The CDR3 sequence is CASSLVLRGETSTDTQYF. The CDR3 DNA follows: TGTGCCAGCAGCTTAGTGCTCCGGGGGGAGACTAGCACAGATACGCAGTATTTT.

The chain carries TRBV6-5 and TRBJ1-1; D gene unclear. CDR1 is MNHEY and CDR2 is SVGAGI in the germline V gene. The CDR3 runs 10 residues. V lost 10 bases and J 1 base, leaving 4 bases between the germline ends. The CDR3 loop is CATKNTEAFF. The CDR3 DNA sequence: TGTGCCACCAAGAACACTGAAGCTTTCTTT.

This clone was seen just once. The V and J genes are TRBV11-3 and TRBJ2-3; no firm D call. V was trimmed by 1 base and J by 8 bases, leaving 10 bases between them. CDR1 is SGHNT and CDR2 is YENEEA in the germline V gene. The CDR3 contains 13 residues. The CDR3 spells CASSLGQSVTQYF. CDR3 in DNA: TGTGCCAGCAGCTTAGGCCAATCGGTTACGCAGTATTTT.

This chain connects TRBV3-1 (or the pseudogene TRBV3-2) to TRBJ1-1; tentatively, D is TRBD1 (5 bases). Germline V gene data show CDR1 as LGHDT and CDR2 as YNNKEL (reference sequence). CDR3 length: 12 amino acids. With 8 bases removed from V and 0 bases from J, the gap between germline ends came to 7 bases. The CDR3 nucleotides are TGTGCCAGCGGGGGGATGAACACTGAAGCTTTCTTT. Amino acid sequence: CASGGMNTEAFF.

The chain couples TRBV25-1 to TRBJ1-2; perhaps TRBD1 as D (6 bases). CDR1 is MGHDK and CDR2 is SYGVNS in the germline V gene. Between the trimmed V and J ends, which lost 6 bases and 1 base, there was a span of 18 bases. This CDR3 comprises 16 residues. The CDR3 region has the DNA TGTGCCAGCAGAGGGGGAATCGGAAGTGTTAACTATGGCTACACCTTC. Translating gives CASRGGIGSVNYGYTF.

The rearrangement joins TRBV15 to TRBJ1-1, with TRBD1 matching 7 bases. The V gene's germline CDR1 is LNHNV and CDR2 YYDKDF (reference sequence). V lost 0 bases, J lost 3 bases, and 10 bases stayed unmatched. This CDR3 is 17 amino acids long. The CDR3 region is CATSRDLGQYYHTEAFF. The CDR3 region has the DNA TGTGCCACCAGCAGAGATCTGGGACAGTACTATCACACTGAAGCTTTCTTT.

Only a few counts were recorded for this clone. In nucleotides, the CDR3 is TGTGCCAGCAGTTTGGGTATCGGGCAGCCCCAGCATTTT. This sequence encodes CASSLGIGQPQHF. The chain combines TRBV12-3 or TRBV12-4 with TRBJ1-5; D gene unclear. Deletions cut 3 bases from V and 7 bases from J, with 10 bases between. This CDR3 contains 13 residues.

The rearrangement joins TRBV19 to TRBJ1-5, with D unclear. This CDR3 is 15 amino acids long. Germline V gene data show CDR1 as LNHDA and CDR2 as SQIVND (reference sequence). Trimming removed 3 bases from V and 0 bases from J, with 9 bases in between. In DNA form, the CDR3 reads TGTGCCAGTAGTATCAAAGCTTATAGCAATCAGCCCCAGCATTTT. This translates into CASSIKAYSNQPQHF. Combining the CDR3 with reference TRBV19 and TRBJ1-5 gives the whole variable domain DGGITQSPKYLFRKEGQNVTLSCEQNLNHDAMYWYRQDPGQGLRLIYYSQIVNDFQKGDIAEGYSVSREKKESFPLTVTSAQKNPTAFYLCASSIKAYSNQPQHFGDGTRLSIL.

The chain employs TRBV19 and TRBJ2-7; no definite D call. V shed 7 bases and J shed 9 bases, with 25 bases lying between them. The V gene's germline CDR1 is LNHDA and CDR2 SQIVND (reference sequence). The CDR3 is made up of 15 amino acids. The CDR3 region has the DNA TGTGCCAGTACTCCGACCCAATGGAGTACTACGGTGCAGTACTTC. It encodes CASTPTQWSTTVQYF.

The chain links TRBV2 to TRBJ1-5; D gene uncertain. The CDR3 has 16 residues. Germline CDR1 and CDR2: SNHLY and FYNNEI. Trimming left V 7 bases short and J 2 bases short, with 18 bases between. In nucleotides, the CDR3 is TGTGCCAGCACGGCAGGAACCCCTAGCCGCAATCAGCCCCAGCATTTT. Protein: CASTAGTPSRNQPQHF.

The chain has TRBV27 and TRBJ1-1; TRBD1 might be the D (6 bases). Germline CDR1 MNHEY, CDR2 SMNVEV (reference sequence). V shed 5 bases and J shed 0 bases, with 10 bases lying between them. The CDR3 has 14 amino acids. As DNA, the CDR3 is TGTGCCAGCAGTAGGGGGTTCATGAACACTGAAGCTTTCTTT. Translated, it gives CASSRGFMNTEAFF.